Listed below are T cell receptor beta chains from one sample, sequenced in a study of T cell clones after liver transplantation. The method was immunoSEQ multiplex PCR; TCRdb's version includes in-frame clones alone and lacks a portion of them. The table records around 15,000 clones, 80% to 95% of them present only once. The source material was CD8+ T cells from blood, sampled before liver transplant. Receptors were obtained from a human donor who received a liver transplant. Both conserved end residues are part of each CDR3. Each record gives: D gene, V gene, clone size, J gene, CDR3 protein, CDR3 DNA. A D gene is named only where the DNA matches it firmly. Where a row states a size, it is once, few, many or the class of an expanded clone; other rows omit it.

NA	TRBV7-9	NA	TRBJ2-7	CASSPSGGRAYEQYF	TGTGCCAGCAGCCCAAGTGGTGGCAGGGCCTACGAGCAGTACTTC
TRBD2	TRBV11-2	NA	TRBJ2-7	CASSPTSGRAVYEQYF	TGTGCCAGCAGCCCGACTAGCGGGAGGGCCGTCTACGAGCAGTACTTC
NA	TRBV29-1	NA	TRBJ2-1	CSVEGIPNGSGNEQFF	TGCAGCGTTGAAGGAATACCTAATGGAAGCGGGAATGAGCAGTTCTTC
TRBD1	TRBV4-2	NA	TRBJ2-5	CASSHTGGVETQYF	TGTGCCAGCAGCCACACAGGGGGAGTCGAGACCCAGTACTTC
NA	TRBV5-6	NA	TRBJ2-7	CASSLGASYEQYF	TGTGCCAGCAGCTTGGGAGCGTCCTACGAGCAGTACTTC
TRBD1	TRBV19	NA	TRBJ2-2	CASSIRGQVYTGELFF	TGTGCCAGTAGTATCCGGGGACAGGTGTACACCGGGGAGCTGTTTTTT
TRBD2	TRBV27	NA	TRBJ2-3	CASRRVGAGVRDTQYF	TGTGCCAGCAGGCGCGTTGGTGCGGGAGTAAGGGATACGCAGTATTTT
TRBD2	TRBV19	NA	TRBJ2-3	CASSTTTSGPTDTQYF	TGTGCCAGTAGTACCACGACTAGCGGTCCCACAGATACGCAGTATTTT
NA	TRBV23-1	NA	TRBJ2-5	CASSQLKSTCRETQYF	TGCGCCAGCAGTCAATTGAAGTCTACCTGTCGAGAGACCCAGTACTTC
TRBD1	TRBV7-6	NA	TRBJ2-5	CASSAGQGWETQYF	TGTGCCAGCAGCGCAGGACAGGGTTGGGAGACCCAGTACTTC
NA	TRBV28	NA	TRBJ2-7	CASSELGASYEQYF	TGTGCCAGCAGTGAATTAGGAGCGAGCTACGAGCAGTACTTC
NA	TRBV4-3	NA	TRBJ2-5	CASKLGRQETQYF	TGCGCCAGCAAGCTCGGCCGGCAAGAGACCCAGTACTTC
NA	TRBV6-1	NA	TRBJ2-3	CASTSGWGGTDTQYF	TGTGCCAGCACCTCGGGATGGGGCGGCACAGATACGCAGTATTTT
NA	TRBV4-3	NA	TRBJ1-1	CASTQGVSGTEAFF	TGCGCCAGCACCCAAGGGGTGTCGGGAACTGAAGCTTTCTTT
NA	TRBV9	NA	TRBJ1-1	CASSVGRVGGNTEAFF	TGTGCCAGCAGCGTAGGGAGGGTCGGGGGCAACACTGAAGCTTTCTTT
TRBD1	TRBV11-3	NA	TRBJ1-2	CASSSETGGGYTF	TGTGCCAGCAGCTCAGAGACAGGGGGTGGCTACACCTTC
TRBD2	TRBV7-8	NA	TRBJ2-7	CASSVFPGTSSEQYF	TGTGCCAGCAGCGTCTTCCCCGGGACTAGCAGCGAGCAGTACTTC
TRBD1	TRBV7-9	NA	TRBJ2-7	CASSWDRPYEQYF	TGTGCCAGCAGCTGGGACAGGCCCTACGAGCAGTACTTC
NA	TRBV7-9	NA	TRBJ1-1	CASSSSTSGDTEAFF	TGTGCCAGCAGCTCATCAACCTCAGGGGACACTGAAGCTTTCTTT
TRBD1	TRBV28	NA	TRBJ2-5	CASSLTGTGVETQYF	TGTGCCAGCAGTCTAACCGGGACAGGGGTAGAGACCCAGTACTTC
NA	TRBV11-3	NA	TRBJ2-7	CASSPPTGSYEQYF	TGTGCCAGCAGCCCACCCACAGGGTCCTACGAGCAGTACTTC
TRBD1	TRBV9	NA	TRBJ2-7	CASSAGGTEVQYF	TGTGCCAGCAGCGCAGGGGGCACTGAAGTGCAGTACTTC
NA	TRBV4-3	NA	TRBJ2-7	CASSQGLDLTYEQYF	TGCGCCAGCAGCCAAGGGCTTGACCTTACCTACGAGCAGTACTTC
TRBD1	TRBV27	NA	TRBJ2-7	CASRPTGNPYEQYF	TGTGCCAGCAGGCCGACAGGGAACCCGTACGAGCAGTACTTC
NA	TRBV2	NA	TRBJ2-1	CASVGGNNEQFF	TGTGCCAGTGTAGGGGGGAACAATGAGCAGTTCTTC
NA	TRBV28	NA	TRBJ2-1	CASIGSGSLYNEQFF	TGTGCCAGCATCGGAAGCGGGTCCCTCTACAATGAGCAGTTCTTC
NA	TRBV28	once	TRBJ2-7	CASSSTESYEQYF	TGTGCCAGCAGTTCGACGGAATCCTACGAGCAGTACTTC
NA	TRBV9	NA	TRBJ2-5	CASSVEGGRETQYF	TGTGCCAGCAGCGTGGAAGGGGGGAGAGAGACCCAGTACTTC
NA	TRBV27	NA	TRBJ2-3	CASSPRSGGGKDTQYF	TGTGCCAGCAGTCCTCGGAGCGGTGGTGGAAAAGATACGCAGTATTTT
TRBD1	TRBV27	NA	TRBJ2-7	CASRGTGTASYEQYF	TGTGCCAGCAGGGGTACCGGGACAGCGTCCTACGAGCAGTACTTC
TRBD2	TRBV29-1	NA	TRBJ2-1	CSAPCPSGSYNEQFF	TGCAGCGCCCCGTGCCCTAGCGGGAGCTACAATGAGCAGTTCTTC
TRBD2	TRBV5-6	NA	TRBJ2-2	CASSLGLAGPGELFF	TGTGCCAGCAGCTTGGGGCTAGCGGGACCCGGGGAGCTGTTTTTT
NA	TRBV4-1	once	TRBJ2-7	CASSQTAERGEQYF	TGCGCCAGCAGCCAAACCGCCGAGAGAGGAGAGCAGTACTTC
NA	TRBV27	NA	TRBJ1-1	CASSFQLGAEAFF	TGTGCCAGCAGTTTCCAGTTAGGGGCTGAAGCTTTCTTT
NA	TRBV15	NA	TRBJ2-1	CATSIQGAGGRYNEQFF	TGTGCCACCAGCATACAGGGCGCCGGGGGGCGGTACAATGAGCAGTTCTTC
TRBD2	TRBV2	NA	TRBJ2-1	CASTPQRDTSYNEQFF	TGTGCCAGCACGCCCCAGCGGGATACGAGCTACAATGAGCAGTTCTTC
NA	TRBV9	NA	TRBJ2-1	CASSSTGRPIYNEQFF	TGTGCCAGCAGCTCTACTGGGAGGCCGATCTACAATGAGCAGTTCTTC
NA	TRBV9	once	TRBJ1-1	CASSVGGRETEAFF	TGTGCCAGCAGCGTAGGCGGTAGGGAGACTGAAGCTTTCTTT
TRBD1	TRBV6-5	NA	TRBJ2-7	CASSDTGVGYEQYF	TGTGCCAGCAGTGACACAGGGGTGGGATACGAGCAGTACTTC
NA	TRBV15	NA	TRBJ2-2	CATSRVAGELFF	TGTGCCACCAGCAGGGTAGCCGGGGAGCTGTTTTTT
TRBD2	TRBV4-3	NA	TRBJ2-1	CASSQGQRRDYYNEQFF	TGCGCCAGCAGTCAAGGGCAACGTCGGGACTACTACAATGAGCAGTTCTTC
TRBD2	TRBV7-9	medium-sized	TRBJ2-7	CASSPPSGSYEQYF	TGTGCCAGCAGCCCTCCTAGCGGCTCCTACGAGCAGTACTTC
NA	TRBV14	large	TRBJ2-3	CASSQDRRAQYF	TGTGCCAGCAGCCAAGATCGACGGGCGCAGTATTTT
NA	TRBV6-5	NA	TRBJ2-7	CASSLVGPGYEQYF	TGTGCCAGCAGTTTGGTAGGGCCGGGATACGAGCAGTACTTC
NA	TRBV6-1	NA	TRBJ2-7	CASSPRASYEQYF	TGTGCCAGCAGCCCTCGTGCCTCCTACGAGCAGTACTTC
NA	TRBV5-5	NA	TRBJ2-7	CASSLYTGTEQYF	TGTGCCAGCAGCTTGTACACCGGGACCGAGCAGTACTTC
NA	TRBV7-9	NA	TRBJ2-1	CASSPLKGVYNEQFF	TGTGCCAGCAGCCCTCTGAAAGGGGTTTACAATGAGCAGTTCTTC
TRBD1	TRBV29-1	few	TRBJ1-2	CSVEGRGFVYGYTF	TGCAGCGTTGAAGGCAGGGGGTTTGTCTATGGCTACACCTTC
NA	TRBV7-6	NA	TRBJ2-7	CASSLEWGQGSYEQYF	TGTGCCAGCAGCTTAGAATGGGGTCAGGGGTCCTACGAGCAGTACTTC
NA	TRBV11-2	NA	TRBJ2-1	CASSLGVRGFYNEQFF	TGTGCCAGCAGCTTAGGGGTTAGGGGGTTCTACAATGAGCAGTTCTTC